Following are 19 T cell receptor beta chains from one sample sequenced in a study of blood T cell repertoires in COVID-19. Produced via immunoSEQ multiplex PCR; TCRdb's table is partial and in-frame only. Counted here are 100,000 or so clones, about 80% occurring once; the ten biggest clones make up about 20%. What was sequenced was peripheral blood. The receptor set was obtained from a human donor in a cohort sampled during active COVID-19.

This chain uses TRBV5-6 with TRBJ2-3; 9 nucleotides line up with TRBD2. Germline V gene lookup returns CDR1 SGHDT and CDR2 YYEEEE. The CDR3 is 16 residues long. J gave up 2 bases and V 0 bases, and 4 bases lay outside the gene matches. CDR3 coding DNA: TGTGCCAGCAGCTTGGGTCCTAGCGGGAACACAGATACGCAGTATTTT. It is translated as CASSLGPSGNTDTQYF.

This chain uses TRBV7-2 with TRBJ1-3, with D unclear. Germline V lookup: CDR1 SGHTA, CDR2 FQGNSA. CDR3 size: 18 residues. The V end was cut by 1 base, the J end by 0 bases, with 16 bases between. CDR3: CASSLGGRGRYSGNTIYF. CDR3 coding DNA: TGTGCCAGCAGCTTAGGTGGTCGTGGGCGCTACTCTGGAAACACCATATATTTT.

The chain recombines TRBV7-2 with TRBJ2-7, with a weak D call TRBD1 (5 bases). The CDR3 extends over 14 amino acids. Germline loops: CDR1 SGHTA, CDR2 FQGNSA. Deletions cut 3 bases from V and 3 bases from J, with 12 bases between. CDR3 residues: CASSLGRDYYEQYF. The CDR3 DNA is TGTGCCAGCAGCTTGGGCAGGGATTACTACGAGCAGTACTTC.

The genes are TRBV11-2 and TRBJ1-4; possibly TRBD1 for D (5 bases). Germline CDR1 and CDR2: SGHAT and FQNNGV. This CDR3 has 16 residues. V shed 7 bases and J shed 2 bases, with 17 bases lying between them. The CDR3 spells CASKLAGGGTNEKLFF. The CDR3 nucleotides read TGTGCCAGCAAACTAGCCGGGGGGGGGACTAATGAAAAACTGTTTTTT.

The gene calls are TRBV6-1 and TRBJ1-1; D is undetermined. Trimming took off 4 bases at V and 3 bases at J, with 24 bases between the two ends. This CDR3 spans 18 amino acids. Germline V lookup: CDR1 MNHNS, CDR2 SASEGT. The CDR3 DNA is TGTGCCAGCAGTGGCCGACCTGGCTCGAGGAGTCCCGACACTGAAGCTTTCTTT. Translation: CASSGRPGSRSPDTEAFF.

V gene TRBV28 combines with J gene TRBJ1-2; no clear D gene. The CDR3 runs 12 residues. V was cut by 10 bases and J by 4 bases, with 13 bases left in between. Germline V gene lookup returns CDR1 MDHEN and CDR2 SYDVKM. The CDR3 sequence: CAIEDGVYGYTF. As DNA, the CDR3 is TGTGCCATCGAAGACGGAGTCTATGGCTACACCTTC.

This clone was seen a handful of times. J is TRBJ2-6 and V is TRBV2; 7 bases are a match to TRBD1. After removal of 6 bases from V and 0 bases from J, the junction contained 2 bases not matched to a gene. The CDR3 runs to 15 residues. Per the germline V gene, CDR1 is SNHLY and CDR2 is FYNNEI. The CDR3 nucleotides are TGTGCCAGCAGGACAGGGAACTCTGGGGCCAACGTCCTGACTTTC. Residues: CASRTGNSGANVLTF.

J is TRBJ1-4 and V is TRBV11-2; 8 bases map to TRBD1. The CDR3 contains 16 residues. The V gene's germline CDR1 is SGHAT and CDR2 FQNNGV. With V trimmed by 0 bases and J by 7 bases, 7 bases remained unmatched. The CDR3 DNA follows: TGTGCCAGCAGCTTAGATCCGCAGGGGGCGCGTGAAAAACTGTTTTTT. This codes for CASSLDPQGAREKLFF.

The V gene is TRBV4-2, the J gene TRBJ2-7, with TRBD2 matching 10 bases. The CDR3 contains 16 residues. Germline V lookup: CDR1 LGHNA, CDR2 YNFKEQ. V trimming: 0 bases; J trimming: 7 bases; junction bases outside the gene matches: 9. The CDR3 DNA is TGTGCCAGCAGCCAAGATACAGCGGGAGGGCCAAGGGAGCAGTACTTC. This codes for CASSQDTAGGPREQYF.

This sequence joins TRBV23-1 and TRBJ2-2, with a tentative D call TRBD1 (6 bases). TRBV23-1 is marked as an open reading frame, function uncertain. The CDR3 covers 15 residues. Trimming left V 7 bases short and J 0 bases short, with 12 bases between. CDR3 sequence (DNA): TGCGCCAGCACCAACAGGGCATCGAACACCGGGGAGCTGTTTTTT. Protein sequence: CASTNRASNTGELFF.

This chain connects TRBV10-3 to TRBJ2-1, with TRBD2 identical over 10 bases. Per the germline V gene, CDR1 is ENHRY and CDR2 is SYGVKD. The CDR3 is made up of 17 amino acids. J gave up 1 base and V 6 bases, and 9 bases lay outside the gene matches. Here the CDR3 DNA reads TGTGCCATCAGCGCAATAGCGGGAGGCCCATCCTACAATGAGCAGTTCTTC. The encoded protein is CAISAIAGGPSYNEQFF.

This clone was seen just once. The V call is TRBV28, the J call TRBJ2-7; 9 bases are shared with TRBD1. The CDR3 contains 15 residues. With 5 bases clipped from V and 1 base from J, the junction kept 6 bases outside the gene matches. Germline CDR1 is MDHEN and CDR2 is SYDVKM. As DNA, the CDR3 is TGTGCCAGCAGTCGCCCGACAGGGGGATCCTACGAGCAGTACTTC. The encoded protein is CASSRPTGGSYEQYF.

The chain joins TRBV27 to TRBJ1-2; a possible D gene is TRBD1 (5 bases). The CDR3 totals 13 residues. CDR1 and CDR2 (germline): MNHEY, SMNVEV (reference sequence). V lost 2 bases and J lost 8, with 12 bases in between. The CDR3 region is CASSLDRGHGYTF. CDR3 bases: TGTGCCAGCAGTTTAGATAGGGGTCACGGCTACACCTTC.

The gene calls are TRBV20-1 and TRBJ2-7; no firm D call. The CDR3 totals 11 residues. Germline V CDR1 and CDR2: DFQATT, SNEGSKA (reference sequence). The germline V and J ends were trimmed by 2 bases and 5 bases, with 7 bases remaining between them. The CDR3 DNA follows: TGCAGTGCTAGACCCTATCACGAGCAGTACTTC. This gives the protein CSARPYHEQYF.

DNA for the CDR3: TGTGCCAGCGGCATTCAGGGTGTTCGCTCACCCCTCCACTTT. It encodes CASGIQGVRSPLHF. V is TRBV2 and J is TRBJ1-6, with a possible D match to TRBD1 (5 bases). The CDR3 spans 14 residues. Trimming pared 8 bases from V and 10 bases from J, leaving 18 bases between. Germline V CDR1 and CDR2: SNHLY, FYNNEI.

The chain uses TRBV11-2 and TRBJ1-3; possible D gene TRBD1, 6 bases. The germline V and J ends were trimmed by 2 bases and 5 bases, with 13 bases remaining between them. Germline CDR1 and CDR2: SGHAT and FQNNGV. The CDR3 sequence is 15 residues long. CDR3 in DNA: TGTGCCAGCAGCTTAATGGGACATGACCGAAACACCATATATTTT. Translation gives CASSLMGHDRNTIYF.

The J gene is TRBJ1-1, the V gene TRBV5-1, with D tentatively TRBD1 (6 bases). V was cut by 3 bases and J by 1 base, with 13 bases left in between. CDR1 is SGHRS, CDR2 YFSETQ, per germline. The CDR3 is 15 residues long. The CDR3 nucleotides are TGCGCCAGCAGCTCTTTCCAGGGGAGGAACACTGAAGCTTTCTTT. Translated: CASSSFQGRNTEAFF.

The chain has TRBV10-3 and TRBJ2-7, with a tentative D call TRBD1 (6 bases). Germline V CDR1 and CDR2: ENHRY, SYGVKD. With 8 bases removed from V and 2 bases from J, the gap between germline ends came to 10 bases. The CDR3 runs to 12 residues. The CDR3 DNA reads as TGTGCCATCCAGGGGCAAACCTACGAGCAGTACTTC. This translates into CAIQGQTYEQYF.

This clone was counted between two and nine times. At one end, the junction sequence differs from germline, possibly due to a read error. The genes are TRBV30 and TRBJ1-1; 7 nucleotides line up with TRBD1. The germline gives CDR1 GTSNPN, CDR2 SVGIG (reference sequence). CDR3 size: 12 residues. This chain's CDR3 is CAWNFDRDERIF. The CDR3 DNA reads as TGTGCCTGGAACTTCGACAGGGACGAGCGCATCTTT.